This TCR beta chain stems from a study of CD8+ T cells in alopecia areata. Extraction and reverse transcription of RNA yielded cDNA as the sequencing template. The data were produced by immunoSEQ multiplex PCR, yet TCRdb's version contains in-frame clones alone and is incomplete. The sample yields 150,000 to 200,000 clones, around 51% seen once. The V gene's germline CDR1 is MGHDK and CDR2 SYGVNS. V was shortened by 1 base and J by 7 bases, with 10 bases between the two germline ends. This CDR3 region has 13 residues. Treatment described: oral pan-JAK inhibitor, 5-10 mg twice daily. This clonotype originated in a human donor with alopecia areata. The material was CD8+ T cells sorted from blood, obtained between weeks 51 and 52, from a patient treated with tofacitinib. The V call is TRBV25-1, the J call TRBJ2-5; D is possibly TRBD2 (5 bases). CDR3 in DNA: TGTGCCAGCAGTGAATCGGGGTTGGGGACCCAGTACTTC. Translating it yields CASSESGLGTQYF.